The text below deals with one TCR beta chain. As originally analysed: Reference gene primer amplification yielded estimated nucleated cell counts. The repertoire was sequenced with immunoSEQ multiplex PCR; TCRdb's copy has only in-frame clones and lacks some. V and J calls and clone size are copied from that table; D and trimming were computed from the DNA. The sample holds about 300,000 clones, around 82% seen once. The sample is drawn from a study of blood T cell repertoires in COVID-19. Overall study: Samples taken during acute and convalescent COVID-19 were collected in the United States, Italy and Spain. PBMCs, B-cell-depleted T cells, or T cells were the source of the cDNA or gDNA that made up the material.

The V and J ends lost 0 bases and 7 bases respectively, with 12 bases between them. CDR3 length: 14 amino acids. Germline V gene lookup returns CDR1 SGHDT and CDR2 YYEEEE. The source is a woman between 50 and 59 years old with acute or convalescent COVID-19. Sequencing input: peripheral blood. V is TRBV5-6 and J is TRBJ2-3, with D hard to call. Written as DNA, the CDR3 is TGTGCCAGCAGCTTGGATACTATACAAAATACGCAGTATTTT. It translates to CASSLDTIQNTQYF.